This T cell receptor beta chain was recorded in a study of graft-versus-host responses after intestinal transplantation. Whole-study context: Anti-thymocyte globulin induction, then tacrolimus and steroids for about three years, went to all recipients.

Profiling relied on immunoSEQ multiplex PCR, and the TCRdb table lists in-frame clones only, not all of them. The repertoire holds 6,000 to 8,500 clones, with 30% to 40% as singletons. Overall study findings and caveats: HvG clone declines early post-transplant were associated with peak circulating GvH levels. GvH clonotypes were identified within recipient marrow, with a subset emerging first in ileum or blood.

In this sample, this clone is medium-sized. The J segment lost 1 base and the V segment lost 5 bases, leaving 8 bases of the junction unmatched. Germline CDR1 is SEHNR and CDR2 is FQNEAQ (reference sequence). This CDR3 is built from 16 residues. The study plated approximately 200,000 CFSE-labeled responders with approximately 200,000 irradiated, violet-dye-labeled stimulators. Post-reaction sorting isolated proliferating CFSE-low CD3+CD4+ and CD3+CD8+ responders. Sequencing used alloreactive CD8+ T cells from a mixed lymphocyte reaction culture, obtained before transplantation. This sample's subset: CFSE-low proliferating T cells sorted from roughly 6-day pre-transplant mixed lymphocyte reaction (GvH or HvG direction). The origin of this receptor is a human patient who was an organ donor for intestinal transplantation. The chain uses TRBV7-9 and TRBJ1-3; TRBD1 agrees at 7 bases. CDR3: CASSPAQGFSGNTIYF. CDR3 DNA: TGTGCCAGCAGCCCAGCACAGGGGTTTTCTGGAAACACCATATATTTT.